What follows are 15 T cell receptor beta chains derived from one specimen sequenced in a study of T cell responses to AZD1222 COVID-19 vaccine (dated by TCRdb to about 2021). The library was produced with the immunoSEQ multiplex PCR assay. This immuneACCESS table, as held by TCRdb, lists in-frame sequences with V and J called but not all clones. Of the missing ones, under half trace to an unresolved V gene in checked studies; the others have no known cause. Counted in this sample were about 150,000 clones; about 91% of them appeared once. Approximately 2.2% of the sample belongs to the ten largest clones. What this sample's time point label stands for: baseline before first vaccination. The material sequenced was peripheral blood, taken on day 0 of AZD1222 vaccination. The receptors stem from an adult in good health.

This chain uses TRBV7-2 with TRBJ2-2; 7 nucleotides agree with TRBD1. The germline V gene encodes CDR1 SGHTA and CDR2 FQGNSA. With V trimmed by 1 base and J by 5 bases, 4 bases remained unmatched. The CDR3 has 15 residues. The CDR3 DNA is TGTGCCAGCAGCTTAGGAGGGGGCTTTACCGGGGAGCTGTTTTTT. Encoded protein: CASSLGGGFTGELFF. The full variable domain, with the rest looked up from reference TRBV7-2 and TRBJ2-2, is GAGVSQSPSNKVTEKGKDVELRCDPISGHTALYWYRQSLGQGLEFLIYFQGNSAPDKSGLPSDRFSAERTGGSVSTLTIQRTQQEDSAVYLCASSLGGGFTGELFFGEGSRLTVL.

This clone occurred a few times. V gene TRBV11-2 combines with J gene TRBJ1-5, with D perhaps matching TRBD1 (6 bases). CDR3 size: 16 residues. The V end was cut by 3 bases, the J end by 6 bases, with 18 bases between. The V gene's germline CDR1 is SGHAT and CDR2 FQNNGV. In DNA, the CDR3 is TGTGCCAGCAGCTTGCGAAACAGGGAAGGGGGTCAGCCCCAGCATTTT. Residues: CASSLRNREGGQPQHF.

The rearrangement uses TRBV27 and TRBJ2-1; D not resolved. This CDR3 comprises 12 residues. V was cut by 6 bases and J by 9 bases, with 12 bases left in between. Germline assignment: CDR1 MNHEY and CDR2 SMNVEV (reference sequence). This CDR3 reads CASSPSWGEQFF. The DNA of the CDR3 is TGTGCCAGCAGCCCTTCATGGGGTGAGCAGTTCTTC.

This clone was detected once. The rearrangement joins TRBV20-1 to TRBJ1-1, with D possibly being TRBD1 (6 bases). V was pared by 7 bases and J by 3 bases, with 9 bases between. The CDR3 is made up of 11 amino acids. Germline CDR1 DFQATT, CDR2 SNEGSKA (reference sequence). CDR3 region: CSEAGDTEAFF. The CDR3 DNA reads TGCAGTGAGGCAGGGGACACTGAAGCTTTCTTT.

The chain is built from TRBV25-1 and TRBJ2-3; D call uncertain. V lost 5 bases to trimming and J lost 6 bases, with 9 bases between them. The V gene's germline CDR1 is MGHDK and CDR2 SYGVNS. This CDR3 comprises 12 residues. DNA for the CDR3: TGTGCCAGCAGTACTGGCCCGGATACGCAGTATTTT. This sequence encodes CASSTGPDTQYF.

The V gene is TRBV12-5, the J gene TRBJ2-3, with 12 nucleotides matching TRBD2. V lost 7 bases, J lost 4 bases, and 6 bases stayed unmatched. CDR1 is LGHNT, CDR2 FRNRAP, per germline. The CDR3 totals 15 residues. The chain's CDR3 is CASALAGGWADTQYF. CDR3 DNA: TGTGCTAGTGCCCTAGCGGGAGGGTGGGCAGATACGCAGTATTTT.

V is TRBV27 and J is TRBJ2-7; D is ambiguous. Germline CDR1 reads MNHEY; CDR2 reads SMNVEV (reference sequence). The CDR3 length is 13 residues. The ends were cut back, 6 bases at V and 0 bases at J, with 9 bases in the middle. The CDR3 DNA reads TGTGCCAGCAGCCGACGGTTCTCCTACGAGCAGTACTTC. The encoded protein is CASSRRFSYEQYF.

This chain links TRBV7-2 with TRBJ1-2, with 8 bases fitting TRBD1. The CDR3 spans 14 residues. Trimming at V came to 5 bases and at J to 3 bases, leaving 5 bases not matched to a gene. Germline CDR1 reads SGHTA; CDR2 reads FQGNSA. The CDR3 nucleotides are TGTGCCAGCAGCCCCCAGACAGGGGACTATGGCTACACCTTC. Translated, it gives CASSPQTGDYGYTF.

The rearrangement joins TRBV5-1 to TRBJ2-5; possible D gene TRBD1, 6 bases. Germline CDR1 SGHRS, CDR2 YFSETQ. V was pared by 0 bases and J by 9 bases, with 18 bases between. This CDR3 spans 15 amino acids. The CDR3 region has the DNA TGCGCCAGCAGCTTGGAGGGGGACCCTAGCCGGCCCCAGTACTTC. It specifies CASSLEGDPSRPQYF.

The CDR3 is CASSEPGTGSYNSPLHF. CDR3 nucleotide sequence: TGTGCCAGCAGTGAGCCCGGGACAGGGTCTTACAATTCACCCCTCCACTTT. The chain joins TRBV6-1 to TRBJ1-6, with TRBD1 identical over 9 bases. This CDR3 spans 17 amino acids. CDR1 MNHNS and CDR2 SASEGT come from the germline V gene. The V and J ends lost 3 bases and 7 bases, in that order; junction bases with no gene match: 10.

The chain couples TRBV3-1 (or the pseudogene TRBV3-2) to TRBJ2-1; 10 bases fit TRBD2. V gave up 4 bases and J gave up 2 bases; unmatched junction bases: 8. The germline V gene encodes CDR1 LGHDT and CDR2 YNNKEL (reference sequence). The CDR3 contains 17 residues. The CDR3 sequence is CASSLLGGTSAYNEQFF. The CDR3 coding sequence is TGTGCCAGCAGCCTCCTCGGGGGGACTAGCGCCTACAATGAGCAGTTCTTC.

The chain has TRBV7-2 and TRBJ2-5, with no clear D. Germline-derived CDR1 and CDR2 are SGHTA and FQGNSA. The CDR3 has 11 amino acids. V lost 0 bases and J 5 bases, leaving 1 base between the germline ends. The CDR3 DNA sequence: TGTGCCAGCAGCTTAGCTGAGACCCAGTACTTC. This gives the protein CASSLAETQYF.

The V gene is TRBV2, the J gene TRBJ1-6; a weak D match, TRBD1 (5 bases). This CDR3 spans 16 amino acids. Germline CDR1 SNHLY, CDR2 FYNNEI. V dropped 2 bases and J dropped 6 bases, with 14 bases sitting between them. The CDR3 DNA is TGTGCCAGCAGTGAACCGGGGCCAGGTGGTAATTCACCCCTCCACTTT. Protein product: CASSEPGPGGNSPLHF.

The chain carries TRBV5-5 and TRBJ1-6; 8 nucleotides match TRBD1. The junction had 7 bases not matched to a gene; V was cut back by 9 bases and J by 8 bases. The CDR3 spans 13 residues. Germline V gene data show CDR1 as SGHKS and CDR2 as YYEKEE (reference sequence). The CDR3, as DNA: TGTGCCACCGGACAGGGTAGCGATTCACCCCTCCACTTT. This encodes CATGQGSDSPLHF.

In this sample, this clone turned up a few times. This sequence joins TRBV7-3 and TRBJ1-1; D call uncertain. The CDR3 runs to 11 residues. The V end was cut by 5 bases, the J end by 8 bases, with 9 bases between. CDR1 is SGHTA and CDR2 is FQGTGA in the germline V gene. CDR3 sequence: CASSLCPEAFF. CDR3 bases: TGTGCCAGCAGCCTGTGCCCCGAAGCTTTCTTT.